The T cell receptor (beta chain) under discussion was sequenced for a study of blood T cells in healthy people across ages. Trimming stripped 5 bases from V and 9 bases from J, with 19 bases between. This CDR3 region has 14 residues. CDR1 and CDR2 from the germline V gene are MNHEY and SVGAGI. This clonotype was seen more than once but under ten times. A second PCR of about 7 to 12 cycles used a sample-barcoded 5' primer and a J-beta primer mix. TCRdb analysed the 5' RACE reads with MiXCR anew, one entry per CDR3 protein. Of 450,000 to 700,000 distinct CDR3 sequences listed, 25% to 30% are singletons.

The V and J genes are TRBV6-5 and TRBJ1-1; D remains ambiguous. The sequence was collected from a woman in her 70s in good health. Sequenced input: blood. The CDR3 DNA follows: TGTGCCAGCAGTCCCCGCCTAGGCGGTAGCAAAGCTTTCTTT. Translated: CASSPRLGGSKAFF.